These 19 T cell receptor beta chains were all obtained from the same sample, sequenced in a study of T cell responses to AZD1222 COVID-19 vaccine. The data were produced by immunoSEQ multiplex PCR, yet TCRdb's version contains in-frame clones alone and is incomplete. The table lists about 150,000 clones, almost 95% of them singletons, with approximately 2.3% in the top ten. This specimen consisted of peripheral blood, obtained on day 0 of AZD1222 vaccination. The receptors come from an adult in good health.

This sequence joins TRBV10-2 and TRBJ1-4; 8 bases are a match to TRBD1. Germline CDR1 is WSHSY and CDR2 is SAAADI. CDR3 length: 17 amino acids. V was clipped by 7 bases and J by 0 bases; unmatched bases: 10. This CDR3 is CASTPRDRRTTNEKLFF. As DNA, the CDR3 is TGCGCCAGCACGCCCCGGGACAGGCGAACAACTAATGAAAAACTGTTTTTT.

The CDR3 bases are TGCGCCAGCAGCCCGGAGACAGGGGGCAGGGGATCACCCCTCCACTTT. This encodes CASSPETGGRGSPLHF. The gene calls are TRBV5-1 and TRBJ1-6; 10 bases line up with TRBD1. The CDR3 spans 16 residues. Germline V gene data show CDR1 as SGHRS and CDR2 as YFSETQ. V lost 4 bases and J lost 10; bases outside the gene matches: 11.

J is TRBJ1-1 and V is TRBV6-1, with TRBD1 matching 8 bases. Germline CDR1 and CDR2: MNHNS and SASEGT. V lost 3 bases to trimming and J lost 1 base; unmatched junction nucleotides: 1. CDR3 length: 14 residues. In DNA, the CDR3 is TGTGCCAGCAGTGATGACAGGGGGAACACTGAAGCTTTCTTT. Translation gives CASSDDRGNTEAFF.

The V call is TRBV15, the J call TRBJ1-2; a possible D gene is TRBD1 (5 bases). The CDR3 runs 14 residues. Trimming shortened V by 5 bases and J by 4 bases, and 14 bases separated the two germline ends. The germline V gene encodes CDR1 LNHNV and CDR2 YYDKDF (reference sequence). The CDR3 protein is CATSGGQAGYGYTF. The CDR3 DNA is TGTGCCACCAGCGGAGGACAAGCTGGCTATGGCTACACCTTC.

The J gene is TRBJ1-2, the V gene TRBV6-1; D gene unclear. From germline, CDR1 is MNHNS and CDR2 SASEGT. The CDR3 covers 14 residues. Deletions cut 5 bases from V and 0 bases from J, with 10 bases between. CDR3 loop: CASSLDGTNYGYTF. The CDR3 bases are TGTGCCAGCAGTTTAGACGGGACTAACTATGGCTACACCTTC.

The chain is built from TRBV7-9 and TRBJ2-7; TRBD2 is a possible D gene (5 bases). This CDR3 is 15 amino acids long. The germline V and J ends were trimmed by 5 bases and 2 bases, with 16 bases remaining between them. Per the germline V gene, CDR1 is SEHNR and CDR2 is FQNEAQ (reference sequence). CDR3 nucleotides: TGTGCCAGCAGCCTACGAGACGCCGGGACCTACGAGCAGTACTTC. Translation gives CASSLRDAGTYEQYF.

The rearrangement links TRBV3-1 (or the pseudogene TRBV3-2) to TRBJ1-3, with D possibly being TRBD1 (5 bases). This CDR3 comprises 16 residues. Per germline, CDR1 LGHDT and CDR2 YNNKEL (reference sequence). V shed 2 bases and J shed 0 bases, with 11 bases lying between them. DNA for the CDR3: TGTGCCAGCAGCCAAACAAGGACAAGCTCTGGAAACACCATATATTTT. This sequence encodes CASSQTRTSSGNTIYF.

The V call is TRBV6-6, the J call TRBJ1-5, with 9 bases matching TRBD1. The trim removed 2 bases at V and 9 bases at J, leaving 11 bases unmatched. CDR3 size: 16 residues. CDR1 is MNHNY, CDR2 SVGAGI, per germline (reference sequence). CDR3 nucleotide sequence: TGTGCCAGCAGTTACGGATCGACAGGGGGTGGTGGGCCCCAGCATTTT. It encodes CASSYGSTGGGGPQHF.

The chain couples TRBV19 to TRBJ2-7; maybe TRBD2 (7 bases). The V gene's germline CDR1 is LNHDA and CDR2 SQIVND (reference sequence). The CDR3 consists of 14 residues. V was cut by 10 bases and J by 6 bases, with 22 bases left in between. The CDR3 spells CATSRGALGSEQYF. In DNA, the CDR3 is TGTGCCACCTCCCGGGGGGCGCTAGGTTCCGAGCAGTACTTC. The full variable domain, rest sourced from reference TRBV19 and TRBJ2-7, is DGGITQSPKYLFRKEGQNVTLSCEQNLNHDAMYWYRQDPGQGLRLIYYSQIVNDFQKGDIAEGYSVSREKKESFPLTVTSAQKNPTAFYLCATSRGALGSEQYFGPGTRLTVT.

The chain recombines TRBV15 with TRBJ2-1; unclear D gene. The CDR3 loop spans 12 amino acids. The V end lost 0 bases, the J end lost 12 bases, and 9 bases lay between the germline ends. CDR1 is LNHNV and CDR2 is YYDKDF in the germline V gene (reference sequence). CDR3 DNA sequence: TGTGCCACCAGCAGAGATGAGTTATGGCAGTTCTTC. Protein product: CATSRDELWQFF.

The chain couples TRBV18 to TRBJ1-2, with 9 bases identical to TRBD1. This CDR3 has 13 residues. V dropped 3 bases and J dropped 10; count of bases not matched to a gene: 6. Germline V CDR1 and CDR2: KGHSH, LQKENI. This CDR3 is CASSPRDREFYTF. The CDR3 region has the DNA TGTGCCAGCTCACCTCGGGACAGGGAGTTCTACACCTTC.

CDR3 amino acids: CASSEPYPSYEQYF. The CDR3 DNA reads as TGTGCCAGCAGTGAGCCTTACCCATCCTACGAGCAGTACTTC. The chain has TRBV25-1 and TRBJ2-7, with D uncertain. This CDR3 has 14 amino acids. The V end was cut by 3 bases, the J end by 1 base, with 10 bases between. The germline V gene encodes CDR1 MGHDK and CDR2 SYGVNS.

The V gene is TRBV7-7, the J gene TRBJ2-5; D may be TRBD1 or TRBD2 (5 bases each). The germline V and J ends were trimmed by 5 bases and 5 bases, with 27 bases remaining between them. The CDR3 is 18 residues long. The germline V gene encodes CDR1 SSHAT and CDR2 FNYEAQ (reference sequence). CDR3 nucleotide sequence: TGTGCCAGCAGCCAAGATGCTTCGGGGCGGGCCGAAATCGAGACCCAGTACTTC. Amino acids: CASSQDASGRAEIETQYF.

The CDR3 DNA follows: TGTGCCAGCTCAATCAGAACAGCCAACACTGAAGCTTTCTTT. Protein product: CASSIRTANTEAFF. The chain joins TRBV18 to TRBJ1-1, with no clear D. The V end was cut by 5 bases, the J end by 2 bases, with 12 bases between. Germline values: CDR1 KGHSH, CDR2 LQKENI. CDR3 length: 14 amino acids.

The gene calls are TRBV29-1 and TRBJ1-2; D is undetermined. This CDR3 spans 12 amino acids. Germline loops: CDR1 SQVTM, CDR2 ANQGSEA. V lost 6 bases, J lost 5 bases, and 13 bases lay in between. The CDR3 bases are TGCAGCGTCCAGACTCGGGGATATGGCTACACCTTC. Translating it yields CSVQTRGYGYTF.

The J gene is TRBJ1-1, the V gene TRBV6-5, with 7 bases lining up with TRBD1. This CDR3 has 15 residues. Per the germline V gene, CDR1 is MNHEY and CDR2 is SVGAGI. The V gene end was trimmed by 4 bases and the J gene end by 2 bases; junction bases not matched to a gene: 7. The CDR3 coding sequence is TGTGCCAGCAGTTCCATACAGGGGATTAACACTGAAGCTTTCTTT. Translated: CASSSIQGINTEAFF.

The V gene is TRBV6-5, the J gene TRBJ2-5; the match to TRBD1 covers 7 bases. After removal of 2 bases from V and 5 bases from J, the junction contained 8 bases not matched to a gene. CDR3 length equals 15 residues. Germline values: CDR1 MNHEY, CDR2 SVGAGI. The CDR3 DNA is TGTGCCAGCAGTTACCATACACAGGGGTCGGAGACCCAGTACTTC. Translating it yields CASSYHTQGSETQYF.

There are a few counts of this clone. This chain links TRBV10-3 with TRBJ2-1; 12 bases agree with TRBD1. Germline loops: CDR1 ENHRY, CDR2 SYGVKD. The ends lost 2 bases at V and 4 bases at J; junction bases unmatched: 6. The CDR3 length is 17 residues. In DNA form, the CDR3 reads TGTGCCATCAGTGAGACACCGGGACAGGGGGCTTACAATGAGCAGTTCTTC. Its translation is CAISETPGQGAYNEQFF.

This sequence joins TRBV6-5 and TRBJ1-6, with TRBD1 as a possible D gene (6 bases). The CDR3 is made up of 14 amino acids. Germline V gene lookup returns CDR1 MNHEY and CDR2 SVGAGI. V was shortened by 6 bases and J by 7 bases, with 13 bases between the two germline ends. The CDR3 DNA follows: TGTGCCAGCAGCGGACAGTCCTCGAATTCACCCCTCCACTTT. Protein: CASSGQSSNSPLHF.